The rows below give T cell receptor beta chains drawn from one sample of a study of control samples from healthy donors and cancer patients. Data came from immunoSEQ multiplex PCR; TCRdb stores just in-frame clones and leaves some out. The sample has about 34,000 clones, roughly 92% seen once. The specimen sequenced was PBMCs. The receptors were gathered from a man in his forties with colorectal cancer. Both conserved end residues are part of each CDR3. The D gene is left open where the match is weak. Rows may omit the clone size; those that give it use once, few, many or a size class.

v_gene: TRBV5-1; abundance: NA; d_gene: NA; j_gene: TRBJ2-7; len: 16; CDR3nt: TGCGCCAGCAGCAGTACGGTGGGGGGCGCTTGGAACGAGCAGTACTTC; CDR3aa: CASSSTVGGAWNEQYF
v_gene: TRBV27; abundance: once; d_gene: NA; j_gene: TRBJ2-7; len: 12; CDR3nt: TGTGCCAGCAGTTTCGGGGGCTACGAGCAGTACTTC; CDR3aa: CASSFGGYEQYF
v_gene: TRBV19; abundance: NA; d_gene: TRBD1; j_gene: TRBJ2-3; len: 15; CDR3nt: TGTGCCAGTAGTATAAGGACAGGGACCACAGATACGCAGTATTTT; CDR3aa: CASSIRTGTTDTQYF
v_gene: TRBV7-3; abundance: NA; d_gene: TRBD1; j_gene: TRBJ2-2; len: 15; CDR3nt: TGTGCCAGCAGGATACAGGGGGCTGGCACCGGGGAGCTGTTTTTT; CDR3aa: CASRIQGAGTGELFF
v_gene: TRBV18; abundance: NA; d_gene: NA; j_gene: TRBJ2-3; len: 16; CDR3nt: TGTGCCAGCTCACCACGACGGCGGGGAGAGACAGATACGCAGTATTTT; CDR3aa: CASSPRRRGETDTQYF
v_gene: TRBV2; abundance: few; d_gene: NA; j_gene: TRBJ1-1; len: 13; CDR3nt: TGTGCCAGCAGTATCTTGGTTGTATCTGAAGCTTTCTTT; CDR3aa: CASSILVVSEAFF
v_gene: TRBV15; abundance: once; d_gene: TRBD1; j_gene: TRBJ1-1; len: 15; CDR3nt: TGTGCCACCAGCGTCCCGACAGGGCCCCACCGTGGAGCTTTCTTT; CDR3aa: CATSVPTGPHRGAFF
v_gene: TRBV11-1; abundance: once; d_gene: NA; j_gene: TRBJ2-3; len: 15; CDR3nt: TGTGCCAGCAGCTTAGCGGCCCCCTCGACAGATACGCAGTATTTT; CDR3aa: CASSLAAPSTDTQYF
v_gene: TRBV6-2/TRBV6-3; abundance: NA; d_gene: NA; j_gene: TRBJ2-1; len: 21; CDR3nt: TGTGCCAGCAGTAGGGGCCGGATAGCGGGTGGGGGCGTCTACTCCTACAATGAGCAGTTCTTC; CDR3aa: CASSRGRIAGGGVYSYNEQFF
v_gene: TRBV5-5; abundance: NA; d_gene: NA; j_gene: TRBJ2-1; len: 13; CDR3nt: TGTGCCAGCAGCTTGGATGCGGGAAATGAGCAGTTCTTC; CDR3aa: CASSLDAGNEQFF
v_gene: TRBV9; abundance: NA; d_gene: NA; j_gene: TRBJ2-6; len: 17; CDR3nt: TGTGCCAGCAGCGTAGACGCATTTAGCTCTGGGGCCAACGTCCTGACTTTC; CDR3aa: CASSVDAFSSGANVLTF
v_gene: TRBV2; abundance: once; d_gene: TRBD1; j_gene: TRBJ2-2; len: 15; CDR3nt: TGTGCCAGCAGATCAACAGGGGTGGTCGCCGGGGAGCTGTTTTTT; CDR3aa: CASRSTGVVAGELFF
v_gene: TRBV3-1/TRBV3-2; abundance: NA; d_gene: NA; j_gene: TRBJ1-2; len: 13; CDR3nt: TGTGCCAGCAGCCCAACGGGGGGTTACGGCTACACCTTC; CDR3aa: CASSPTGGYGYTF
v_gene: TRBV3-1/TRBV3-2; abundance: NA; d_gene: TRBD1; j_gene: TRBJ2-3; len: 17; CDR3nt: TGTGCCAGCAGCCGAAAATTGACAGGGACCAGCACAGATACGCAGTATTTT; CDR3aa: CASSRKLTGTSTDTQYF
v_gene: TRBV19; abundance: NA; d_gene: NA; j_gene: TRBJ1-1; len: 14; CDR3nt: TGTGCCAGTAGTATGAGACGGGATTACACTGAAGCTTTCTTT; CDR3aa: CASSMRRDYTEAFF
v_gene: TRBV3-1/TRBV3-2; abundance: NA; d_gene: NA; j_gene: TRBJ1-1; len: 14; CDR3nt: TGTGCCAGCAGCCGCTCAGGGTCAGGGACTGAAGCTTTCTTT; CDR3aa: CASSRSGSGTEAFF
v_gene: TRBV4-3; abundance: few; d_gene: NA; j_gene: TRBJ1-2; len: 16; CDR3nt: TGCGCCAGCAGCCAAGGGTTTAACGCCGGTAACTATGGCTACACCTTC; CDR3aa: CASSQGFNAGNYGYTF
v_gene: TRBV11-3; abundance: NA; d_gene: NA; j_gene: TRBJ1-6; len: 16; CDR3nt: TGTGCCAGCAGCCCAGAACGGGGTCCTTATAATTCACCCCTCCACTTT; CDR3aa: CASSPERGPYNSPLHF
v_gene: TRBV3-1/TRBV3-2; abundance: NA; d_gene: NA; j_gene: TRBJ2-3; len: 12; CDR3nt: TGTGCCAGCAGCCTGACCCCAGATACGCAGTATTTT; CDR3aa: CASSLTPDTQYF
v_gene: TRBV7-2; abundance: NA; d_gene: NA; j_gene: TRBJ2-7; len: 13; CDR3nt: TGTGCCAGCAGCAAGGGATGGGTCTACGAGCAGTACTTC; CDR3aa: CASSKGWVYEQYF
v_gene: TRBV6-2/TRBV6-3; abundance: NA; d_gene: TRBD1; j_gene: TRBJ2-7; len: 13; CDR3nt: TGTGCCAGCAGTTCCGGGACAGGGGGCGTCCGGTACTTC; CDR3aa: CASSSGTGGVRYF
v_gene: TRBV2; abundance: NA; d_gene: NA; j_gene: TRBJ1-5; len: 15; CDR3nt: TGTGCCAGCAGGAGGGACCAAAATAGCAATCAGCCCCAGCATTTT; CDR3aa: CASRRDQNSNQPQHF
v_gene: TRBV2; abundance: NA; d_gene: TRBD1; j_gene: TRBJ2-7; len: 14; CDR3nt: TGTGCCAGCAGTGAAGGACAGGGGGCCTACGAGCAGTACTTC; CDR3aa: CASSEGQGAYEQYF
v_gene: TRBV7-2; abundance: NA; d_gene: NA; j_gene: TRBJ2-3; len: 14; CDR3nt: TGTGCCAGCAGGGCGACTGGTCGCACAGATACGCAGTATTTT; CDR3aa: CASRATGRTDTQYF
v_gene: TRBV6-5; abundance: NA; d_gene: NA; j_gene: TRBJ1-5; len: 13; CDR3nt: TGTGCCAGCAGTCTCTACAAGGATCAGCCCCAGCATTTT; CDR3aa: CASSLYKDQPQHF
v_gene: TRBV30; abundance: NA; d_gene: NA; j_gene: TRBJ1-5; len: 18; CDR3nt: TGTGCCTGGAGTCCTCGTGGGCAGGTGGCGTCTGGCAATCAGCCCCAGCATTTT; CDR3aa: CAWSPRGQVASGNQPQHF
v_gene: TRBV3-1/TRBV3-2; abundance: NA; d_gene: NA; j_gene: TRBJ2-7; len: 13; CDR3nt: TGTGCCAGCAGCCAAGTTTACCTCTACGAGCAGTACTTC; CDR3aa: CASSQVYLYEQYF
v_gene: TRBV6-2/TRBV6-3; abundance: NA; d_gene: NA; j_gene: TRBJ1-3; len: 15; CDR3nt: TGTGCCAGCAGTTCCTCGGGTTACTCTGGAAACACCATATATTTT; CDR3aa: CASSSSGYSGNTIYF
v_gene: TRBV19; abundance: once; d_gene: NA; j_gene: TRBJ1-4; len: 17; CDR3nt: TGTGCCAGCACTCCCTCCCGTCTGGGGCCAACTAATGAAAAACTGTTTTTT; CDR3aa: CASTPSRLGPTNEKLFF
v_gene: TRBV11-1; abundance: few; d_gene: TRBD1; j_gene: TRBJ2-1; len: 15; CDR3nt: TGTGCCAGCAGCTTAGGGGACAGGGTCCCCAATGAGCAGTTCTTC; CDR3aa: CASSLGDRVPNEQFF
v_gene: TRBV7-9; abundance: NA; d_gene: NA; j_gene: TRBJ1-6; len: 15; CDR3nt: TGTGCCAGCAGCTTTTCGGTTGATTCCCGTTCACCCCTCCACTTT; CDR3aa: CASSFSVDSRSPLHF
v_gene: TRBV6-2/TRBV6-3; abundance: NA; d_gene: NA; j_gene: TRBJ2-2; len: 15; CDR3nt: TGTGCCAGCAGTTACGCACAGGGTAGCGCCGGGGAGCTGTTTTTT; CDR3aa: CASSYAQGSAGELFF